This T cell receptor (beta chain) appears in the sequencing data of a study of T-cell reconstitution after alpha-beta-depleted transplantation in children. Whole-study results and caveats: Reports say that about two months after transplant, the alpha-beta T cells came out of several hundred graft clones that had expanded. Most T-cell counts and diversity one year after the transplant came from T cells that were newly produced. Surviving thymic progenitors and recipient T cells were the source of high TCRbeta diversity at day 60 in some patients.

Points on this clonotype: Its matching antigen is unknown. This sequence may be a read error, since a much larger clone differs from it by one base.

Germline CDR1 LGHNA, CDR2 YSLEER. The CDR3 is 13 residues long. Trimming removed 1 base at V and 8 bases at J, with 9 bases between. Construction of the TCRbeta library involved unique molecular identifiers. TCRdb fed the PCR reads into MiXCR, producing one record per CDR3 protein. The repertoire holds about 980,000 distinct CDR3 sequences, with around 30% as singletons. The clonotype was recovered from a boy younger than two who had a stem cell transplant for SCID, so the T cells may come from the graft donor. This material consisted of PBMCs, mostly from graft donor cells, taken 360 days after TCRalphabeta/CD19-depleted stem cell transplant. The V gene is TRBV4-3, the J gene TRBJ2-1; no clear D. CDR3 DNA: TGCGCCAGCAGCCAAGGGGTCTGGGATGAGCAGTTCTTC. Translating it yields CASSQGVWDEQFF.